Following are 31 T cell receptor beta chains from one sample sequenced in a study of cytomegalovirus exposure and HLA in healthy donors. Profiled with immunoSEQ multiplex PCR; TCRdb holds only in-frame clones, not every one. The table shows approximately 120,000 clones, with about 88% occurring only once. The sample taken for sequencing was PBMCs. The receptors here all came from a young woman in good health and CMV-seronegative.

Here the CDR3 DNA reads TGTGCCAGCAGCCAAGATAACTGGCGGACAGATACGCAGTATTTT. Translated: CASSQDNWRTDTQYF. V gene TRBV14 combines with J gene TRBJ2-3; D call uncertain. The CDR3 covers 15 residues. Trimming pared 0 bases from V and 3 bases from J, leaving 10 bases between. Germline V gene data show CDR1 as SGHDN and CDR2 as FVKESK.

Here the CDR3 reads CASRKETGGAYEQYF. The DNA for the CDR3 is TGTGCCAGCAGGAAGGAAACAGGGGGGGCCTACGAGCAGTACTTC. This chain joins TRBV28 and TRBJ2-7; weak D call: TRBD1 (8 bases). CDR3 length: 15 residues. Germline CDR1 is MDHEN and CDR2 is SYDVKM. The V and J ends lost 6 bases and 2 bases respectively, with 17 bases between them. Full variable domain (missing parts from reference TRBV28 and TRBJ2-7): DVKVTQSSRYLVKRTGEKVFLECVQDMDHENMFWYRQDPGLGLRLIYFSYDVKMKEKGDIPEGYSVSREKKERFSLILESASTNQTSMYLCASRKETGGAYEQYFGPGTRLTVT.

This clone has just a few counts. The rearrangement links TRBV19 to TRBJ2-7, with D unclear. The CDR3 extends over 13 amino acids. V lost 6 bases, J lost 1 base, and 10 bases lay in between. CDR1 LNHDA and CDR2 SQIVND come from the germline V gene (reference sequence). The CDR3 sequence: CASSSGWSYEQYF. CDR3 DNA sequence: TGTGCCAGTAGCTCTGGCTGGTCCTACGAGCAGTACTTC.

This clone was found once. V gene TRBV7-6 combines with J gene TRBJ2-5; TRBD2 aligns across 9 bases. With 5 bases clipped from V and 5 bases from J, the junction kept 6 bases outside the gene matches. The germline CDR1 and CDR2 sequences are SGHVS and FNYEAQ. The CDR3 contains 14 residues. The DNA for the CDR3 is TGTGCCAGCAGCCCGCCTAGCGGGGCCGAGACCCAGTACTTC. It yields the protein CASSPPSGAETQYF.

V usage is TRBV7-2 and J usage is TRBJ2-1, with 8 bases fitting TRBD2. V gave up 1 base and J gave up 8 bases; unmatched junction bases: 4. From germline, CDR1 is SGHTA and CDR2 FQGNSA. This CDR3 has 14 amino acids. The CDR3 nucleotides are TGTGCCAGCAGCTTAGGGGCGGGGGGACATGAGCAGTTCTTC. It translates to CASSLGAGGHEQFF.

The rearrangement joins TRBV2 to TRBJ2-5; D gene ambiguous. The CDR3 contains 15 residues. Germline V lookup: CDR1 SNHLY, CDR2 FYNNEI. Trimming pared 3 bases from V and 0 bases from J, leaving 11 bases between. CDR3 amino acids: CASSDLTLHQETQYF. In DNA, the CDR3 is TGTGCCAGCAGTGATCTAACCCTACACCAAGAGACCCAGTACTTC.

The chain is built from TRBV5-1 and TRBJ2-3; perhaps TRBD1 as D (6 bases). V was trimmed by 5 bases and J by 6 bases, leaving 13 bases between them. This CDR3 has 13 residues. The germline gives CDR1 SGHRS, CDR2 YFSETQ. The CDR3 sequence is CASRLTTGDTQYF. The CDR3 region has the DNA TGCGCCAGCAGACTTACAACAGGGGATACGCAGTATTTT.

This clone was seen just once. The chain carries TRBV5-6 and TRBJ1-1; D is unresolved. Between the trimmed V and J ends, which lost 0 bases and 5 bases, there was a span of 11 bases. The germline CDR1 and CDR2 sequences are SGHDT and YYEEEE. The CDR3 is made up of 14 amino acids. The CDR3 is CASSLAAGPTEAFF. The CDR3, as DNA: TGTGCCAGCAGCTTGGCCGCTGGGCCAACTGAAGCTTTCTTT. Filled out from reference TRBV5-6 and TRBJ1-1, the complete variable domain reads DAGVTQSPTHLIKTRGQQVTLRCSPKSGHDTVSWYQQALGQGPQFIFQYYEEEERQRGNFPDRFSGHQFPNYSSELNVNALLLGDSALYLCASSLAAGPTEAFFGQGTRLTVV.

V usage is TRBV28 and J usage is TRBJ2-3; TRBD1 matches at 8 bases. Trimming removed 8 bases from V and 3 bases from J; junction bases left unmatched: 7. Germline CDR1 and CDR2: MDHEN and SYDVKM. The CDR3 contains 14 residues. Here the CDR3 DNA reads TGTGCCAGCCGACAGGGGTTGGGGACAGATACGCAGTATTTT. It yields the protein CASRQGLGTDTQYF.

The chain links TRBV7-2 to TRBJ2-5; TRBD1 matches at 9 bases. The J segment lost 5 bases and the V segment lost 4 bases, leaving 8 bases of the junction unmatched. The germline CDR1 and CDR2 sequences are SGHTA and FQGNSA. This CDR3 region has 15 residues. In DNA, the CDR3 is TGTGCCAGCAGCTCACCGGGACAGGGACCGGAGACCCAGTACTTC. Encoded protein: CASSSPGQGPETQYF.

The chain couples TRBV5-1 to TRBJ2-1; TRBD2 matches at 10 bases. The CDR3 consists of 16 residues. Trimming at V came to 0 bases and at J to 4 bases, leaving 4 bases not matched to a gene. Germline V gene data show CDR1 as SGHRS and CDR2 as YFSETQ. The CDR3 is CASSLVSSGSYNEQFF. The DNA of the CDR3 is TGCGCCAGCAGCTTGGTGTCTAGCGGGAGTTACAATGAGCAGTTCTTC. Full variable domain (remainder filled in from reference TRBV5-1 and TRBJ2-1): KAGVTQTPRYLIKTRGQQVTLSCSPISGHRSVSWYQQTPGQGLQFLFEYFSETQRNKGNFPGRFSGRQFSNSRSEMNVSTLELGDSALYLCASSLVSSGSYNEQFFGPGTRLTVL.

The J gene is TRBJ1-2, the V gene TRBV4-3; no definite D call. The V and J ends lost 1 base and 6 bases respectively, with 15 bases between them. Germline-derived CDR1 and CDR2 are LGHNA and YSLEER. This CDR3 contains 15 residues. DNA of the CDR3: TGCGCCAGCAGCCAAGTTTTCTCCGGGAGGAATGGCTACACCTTC. This sequence encodes CASSQVFSGRNGYTF.

V and J are TRBV5-1 and TRBJ2-1; maybe TRBD2 (6 bases). Germline V gene lookup returns CDR1 SGHRS and CDR2 YFSETQ. The V end lost 1 base, the J end lost 0 bases, and 14 bases lay between the germline ends. This CDR3 is 17 amino acids long. The CDR3 coding sequence is TGCGCCAGCAGCTTGATGGGCGGGGATTACTCCTACAATGAGCAGTTCTTC. The encoded protein is CASSLMGGDYSYNEQFF.

The chain employs TRBV5-1 and TRBJ2-1; tentative D call: TRBD2 (5 bases). Germline CDR1 and CDR2: SGHRS and YFSETQ. The CDR3 spans 14 residues. V shed 6 bases and J shed 0 bases, with 10 bases lying between them. The CDR3 is CASIPGNSYNEQFF. CDR3 DNA: TGCGCCAGCATCCCCGGGAACTCCTACAATGAGCAGTTCTTC.

This clone occurred a few times. The chain combines TRBV9 with TRBJ2-3, with TRBD2 identical over 8 bases. This CDR3 spans 16 amino acids. The germline gives CDR1 SGDLS, CDR2 YYNGEE. The V segment lost 4 bases and the J segment 4 bases; nucleotides outside the gene matches: 11. CDR3 nucleotide sequence: TGTGCCAGCAGCACAGACACTAGCGGTAGAGCAGATACGCAGTATTTT. Encoded protein: CASSTDTSGRADTQYF.

The chain combines TRBV27 with TRBJ2-3; D perhaps matches TRBD2 (6 bases). CDR3 size: 12 residues. From germline, CDR1 is MNHEY and CDR2 SMNVEV (reference sequence). Trimming pared 0 bases from V and 14 bases from J, leaving 12 bases between. Here the CDR3 DNA reads TGTGCCAGCAGTTTATCTAGCGGAGAGCCGTATTTT. It translates to CASSLSSGEPYF.

This clone has only a few counts. The V and J genes are TRBV29-1 and TRBJ2-5, with D unresolved. Trimming took 7 bases from V and 0 from J, leaving 6 bases between them. CDR1 is SQVTM and CDR2 is ANQGSEA in the germline V gene. This CDR3 comprises 11 residues. CDR3 nucleotide sequence: TGCAGCGCTCTGTACCAAGAGACCCAGTACTTC. Translation: CSALYQETQYF.

This chain joins TRBV25-1 and TRBJ1-2; D is undetermined. The germline gives CDR1 MGHDK, CDR2 SYGVNS. The CDR3 spans 12 residues. V lost 4 bases, J lost 6 bases, and 9 bases lay in between. The CDR3 DNA follows: TGTGCCAGCAGTGTGACGGGGAATGGCTACACCTTC. Amino acid sequence: CASSVTGNGYTF.

The chain is built from TRBV5-1 and TRBJ2-3; D may be TRBD2 (5 bases). V lost 1 base to trimming and J lost 1 base, with 13 bases between them. CDR3 size: 16 residues. Per germline, CDR1 SGHRS and CDR2 YFSETQ. The CDR3 loop is CASSLQPSGGTDTQYF. The DNA for the CDR3 is TGCGCCAGCAGCTTGCAGCCCAGCGGTGGCACAGATACGCAGTATTTT.

The V and J genes are TRBV27 and TRBJ2-7; TRBD1 aligns across 9 bases. CDR1 and CDR2 from the germline V gene are MNHEY and SMNVEV (reference sequence). The CDR3 length is 16 residues. The trim removed 4 bases at V and 0 bases at J, leaving 7 bases unmatched. CDR3 nucleotides: TGTGCCAGCAGTTATTGGACAGGGGAGAGCTCCTACGAGCAGTACTTC. As protein: CASSYWTGESSYEQYF.

J is TRBJ1-1 and V is TRBV9, with 7 bases fitting TRBD1. V was clipped by 2 bases and J by 0 bases; unmatched bases: 1. The CDR3 length is 14 residues. Germline CDR1 SGDLS, CDR2 YYNGEE. The CDR3 sequence: CASSVTGLNTEAFF. CDR3 in DNA: TGTGCCAGCAGCGTGACAGGGCTGAACACTGAAGCTTTCTTT.

This chain joins TRBV28 and TRBJ1-2, with D tentatively TRBD1 (5 bases). V lost 3 bases and J 8 bases, leaving 13 bases between the germline ends. CDR3 size: 13 residues. Germline V gives CDR1 MDHEN, CDR2 SYDVKM. The CDR3 nucleotides read TGTGCCAGCAGTTTGGCGGGGCCTAAGGGCTACACCTTC. Encoded protein: CASSLAGPKGYTF.

The DNA for the CDR3 is TGTGCCAGCACCAGGGACTATGGAGAGACCCAGTACTTC. It is translated as CASTRDYGETQYF. V gene TRBV2 combines with J gene TRBJ2-5; the match to TRBD2 covers 7 bases. V lost 7 bases, J lost 4 bases, and 6 bases stayed unmatched. There are 13 residues in the CDR3. Germline-derived CDR1 and CDR2 are SNHLY and FYNNEI. Combining the CDR3 with reference TRBV2 and TRBJ2-5 gives the whole variable domain EPEVTQTPSHQVTQMGQEVILRCVPISNHLYFYWYRQILGQKVEFLVSFYNNEISEKSEIFDDQFSVERPDGSNFTLKIRSTKLEDSAMYFCASTRDYGETQYFGPGTRLLVL.

The table lists this clone with a count of one. This chain uses TRBV30 with TRBJ2-7; 8 bases map to TRBD1. This CDR3 has 14 amino acids. Germline CDR1 reads GTSNPN; CDR2 reads SVGIG (reference sequence). J gave up 3 bases and V 5 bases, and 9 bases lay outside the gene matches. Here the CDR3 reads CAWGRQGRIYEQYF. Here the CDR3 DNA reads TGTGCCTGGGGGAGACAGGGGCGGATCTACGAGCAGTACTTC.

CDR3 sequence: CASKTGTYGYTF. In nucleotides, the CDR3 is TGTGCCAGCAAGACAGGGACCTATGGCTACACCTTC. The chain has TRBV6-5 and TRBJ1-2, with TRBD1 matching 7 bases. V shed 7 bases, J shed 4 bases, and the junction held 3 bases outside the gene matches. The CDR3 totals 12 residues. Germline CDR1 and CDR2: MNHEY and SVGAGI.

The rearrangement joins TRBV30 to TRBJ2-3, with TRBD2 identical over 9 bases. There are 14 residues in the CDR3. CDR1 is GTSNPN and CDR2 is SVGIG in the germline V gene (reference sequence). With 4 bases clipped from V and 2 bases from J, the junction kept 4 bases outside the gene matches. CDR3 nucleotide sequence: TGTGCCTGGAATCCGGGACTAGCCACAGATACGCAGTATTTT. It codes for CAWNPGLATDTQYF.

The J gene is TRBJ2-3, the V gene TRBV2; TRBD1 might be the D (5 bases). Germline CDR1 and CDR2: SNHLY and FYNNEI. This CDR3 region has 12 residues. V was pared by 6 bases and J by 1 base, with 5 bases between. CDR3: CASRQGTDTQYF. The CDR3, as DNA: TGTGCCAGCAGACAGGGCACAGATACGCAGTATTTT.

The V and J genes are TRBV28 and TRBJ2-3; D is undetermined. V lost 6 bases and J 4 bases, leaving 17 bases between the germline ends. Germline CDR1 and CDR2: MDHEN and SYDVKM. This CDR3 has 15 residues. The chain's CDR3 is CASSLIKDLADTQYF. The CDR3 region has the DNA TGTGCCAGCAGCCTTATTAAAGACTTGGCAGATACGCAGTATTTT.

The chain combines TRBV7-9 with TRBJ2-5, with D perhaps TRBD1 (5 bases). V dropped 5 bases and J dropped 1 base, with 14 bases sitting between them. This CDR3 has 15 amino acids. CDR1 is SEHNR, CDR2 FQNEAQ, per germline (reference sequence). CDR3: CASSRNAGFQETQYF. The CDR3 DNA sequence: TGTGCCAGCAGCCGTAACGCAGGGTTCCAAGAGACCCAGTACTTC.

The chain is built from TRBV5-1 and TRBJ1-2, with TRBD1 matching 7 bases. Germline loops: CDR1 SGHRS, CDR2 YFSETQ. The CDR3 covers 15 residues. Trimming cost V 0 bases and J 8 bases; bases outside gene matches: 10. CDR3 region: CASSLGGGETEGYTF. The DNA of the CDR3 is TGCGCCAGCAGCTTGGGAGGGGGCGAGACAGAAGGCTACACCTTC.

This chain connects TRBV13 to TRBJ1-6, with 9 bases aligning to TRBD1. The CDR3 covers 19 residues. Germline CDR1 PRHDT, CDR2 FYEKMQ (reference sequence). The ends lost 5 bases at V and 8 bases at J; junction bases unmatched: 19. CDR3: CASSPYPGQGIRRDSPLHF. Here the CDR3 DNA reads TGTGCCAGCAGCCCGTATCCGGGACAGGGCATCAGAAGGGATTCACCCCTCCACTTT.